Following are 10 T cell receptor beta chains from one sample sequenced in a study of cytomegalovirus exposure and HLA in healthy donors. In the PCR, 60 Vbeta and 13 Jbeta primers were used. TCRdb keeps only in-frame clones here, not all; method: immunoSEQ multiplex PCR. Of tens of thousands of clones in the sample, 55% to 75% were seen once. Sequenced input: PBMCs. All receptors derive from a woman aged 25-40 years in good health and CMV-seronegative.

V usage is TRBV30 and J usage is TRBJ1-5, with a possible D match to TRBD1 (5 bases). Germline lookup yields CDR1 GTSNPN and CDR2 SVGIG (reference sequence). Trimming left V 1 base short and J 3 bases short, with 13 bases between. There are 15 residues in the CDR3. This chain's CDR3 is CAWSGGSRYNQPQHF. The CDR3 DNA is TGTGCCTGGAGTGGGGGCAGCCGCTACAATCAGCCCCAGCATTTT.

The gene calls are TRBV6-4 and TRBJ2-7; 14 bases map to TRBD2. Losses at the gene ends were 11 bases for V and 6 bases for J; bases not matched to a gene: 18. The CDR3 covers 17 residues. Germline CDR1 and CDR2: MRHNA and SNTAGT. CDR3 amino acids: CAGGPRLAGGPRSEQYF. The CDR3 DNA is TGTGCCGGGGGGCCACGACTAGCGGGAGGGCCTAGAAGCGAGCAGTACTTC.

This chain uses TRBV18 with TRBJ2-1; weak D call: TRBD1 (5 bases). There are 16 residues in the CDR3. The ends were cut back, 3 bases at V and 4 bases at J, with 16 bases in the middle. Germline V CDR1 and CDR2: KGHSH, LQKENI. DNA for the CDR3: TGTGCCAGCTCACCGCTCCAGGGCGACGAATACAATGAGCAGTTCTTC. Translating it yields CASSPLQGDEYNEQFF.

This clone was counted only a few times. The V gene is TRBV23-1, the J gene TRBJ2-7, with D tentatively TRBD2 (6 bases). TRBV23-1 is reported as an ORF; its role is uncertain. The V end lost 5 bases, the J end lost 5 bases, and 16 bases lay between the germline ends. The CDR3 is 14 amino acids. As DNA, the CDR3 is TGCGCCAGCAGTTTGGCGGGAAATGCGGACGAGCAGTACTTC. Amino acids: CASSLAGNADEQYF.

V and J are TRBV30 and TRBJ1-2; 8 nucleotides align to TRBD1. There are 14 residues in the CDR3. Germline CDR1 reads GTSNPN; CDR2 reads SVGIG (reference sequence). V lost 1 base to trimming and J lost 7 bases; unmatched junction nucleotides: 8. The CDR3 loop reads CAWSALDRGGGYTF. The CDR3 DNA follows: TGTGCCTGGAGTGCCCTAGACAGGGGTGGTGGCTACACCTTC.

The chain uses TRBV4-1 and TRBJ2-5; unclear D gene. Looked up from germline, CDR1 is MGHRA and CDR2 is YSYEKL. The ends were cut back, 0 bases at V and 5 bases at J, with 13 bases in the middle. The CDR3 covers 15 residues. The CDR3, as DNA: TGCGCCAGCAGCCAAGATCCCCGCGGAGTGGAGACCCAGTACTTC. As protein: CASSQDPRGVETQYF.

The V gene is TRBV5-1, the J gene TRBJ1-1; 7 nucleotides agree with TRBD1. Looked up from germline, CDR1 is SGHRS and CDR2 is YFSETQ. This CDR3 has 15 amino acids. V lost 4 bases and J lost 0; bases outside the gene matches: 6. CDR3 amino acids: CASSHRTGMNTEAFF. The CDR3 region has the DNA TGCGCCAGCAGCCACAGGACAGGCATGAACACTGAAGCTTTCTTT.

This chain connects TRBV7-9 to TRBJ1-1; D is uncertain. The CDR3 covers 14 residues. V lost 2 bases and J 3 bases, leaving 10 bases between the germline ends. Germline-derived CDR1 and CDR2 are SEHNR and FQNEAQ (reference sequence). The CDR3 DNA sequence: TGTGCCAGCAGCTTAACAGTCACATACACTGAAGCTTTCTTT. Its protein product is CASSLTVTYTEAFF.

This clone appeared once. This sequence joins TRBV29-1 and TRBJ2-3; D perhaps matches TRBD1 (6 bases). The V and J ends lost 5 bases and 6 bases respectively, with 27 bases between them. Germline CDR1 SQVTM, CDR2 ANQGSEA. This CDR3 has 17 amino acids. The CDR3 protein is CSVPPGGSGQQQDTQYF. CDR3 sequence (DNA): TGCAGCGTTCCTCCCGGTGGGTCAGGACAGCAGCAGGATACGCAGTATTTT.

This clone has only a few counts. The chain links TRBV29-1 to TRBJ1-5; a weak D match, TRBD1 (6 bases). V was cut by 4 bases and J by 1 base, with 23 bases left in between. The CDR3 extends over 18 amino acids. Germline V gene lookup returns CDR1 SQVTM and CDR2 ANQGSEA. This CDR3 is CSVGQGRICVLSNQPQHF. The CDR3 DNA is TGCAGCGTTGGCCAGGGGCGCATTTGTGTTCTCAGCAATCAGCCCCAGCATTTT.